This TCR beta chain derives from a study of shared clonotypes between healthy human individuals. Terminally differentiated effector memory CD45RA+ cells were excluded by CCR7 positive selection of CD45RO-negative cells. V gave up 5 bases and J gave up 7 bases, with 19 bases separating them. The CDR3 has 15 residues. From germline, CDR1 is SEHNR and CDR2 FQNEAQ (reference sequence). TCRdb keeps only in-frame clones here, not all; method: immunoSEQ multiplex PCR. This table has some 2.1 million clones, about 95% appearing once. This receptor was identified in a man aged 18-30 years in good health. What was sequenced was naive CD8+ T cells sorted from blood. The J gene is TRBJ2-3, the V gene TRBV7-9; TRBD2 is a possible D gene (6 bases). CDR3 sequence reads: CASSPARGSMNTQYF. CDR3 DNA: TGTGCCAGCAGCCCAGCGCGGGGCAGCATGAATACGCAGTATTTT. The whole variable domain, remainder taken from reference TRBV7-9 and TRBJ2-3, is DTGVSQNPRHKITKRGQNVTFRCDPISEHNRLYWYRQTLGQGPEFLTYFQNEAQLEKSRLLSDRFSAERPKGSFSTLEIQRTEQGDSAMYLCASSPARGSMNTQYFGPGTRLTVL.